This T cell receptor beta chain was captured by sequencing in a study of T cell responses to AZD1222 COVID-19 vaccine. A single count supports this clone. Produced via immunoSEQ multiplex PCR; TCRdb's table is partial and in-frame only. The sample has fewer than 110,000 clones; roughly 87% are singletons. This CDR3 has 12 residues. Germline CDR1 reads LGHNT; CDR2 reads FRNRAP. Trimming left V 4 bases short and J 3 bases short, with 4 bases between. The V gene is TRBV12-5, the J gene TRBJ1-5; no definite D call. This TCR was sampled from an adult in good health. The sample was peripheral blood, taken on day 0 of AZD1222 vaccination. For the CDR3, the DNA is TGTGCTAGTGGTTCGTTCAATCAGCCCCAGCATTTT. The encoded protein is CASGSFNQPQHF.